One sample yielded the 30 T cell receptor beta chains listed below, sequenced in a study of T cells in Graves' hyperthyroidism and ophthalmopathy. Using RNA transcripts as the source, TCR beta CDR3 regions were amplified. With the HTBI primer set, the TCR CDR3 went through a first round of RT-PCR. TCRdb re-called the multiplex PCR reads through MiXCR, storing one row per CDR3 protein. This sample has roughly 500,000 distinct CDR3 sequences; about half occur once, and the top ten carry roughly 19%. The sequenced sample consisted of peripheral blood or thyroid tissue (not recorded which). The receptors derive from an adult woman with Graves' disease, either hyperthyroidism or ophthalmopathy (not recorded which).

CDR3 protein: CATSRRGGQVEKLFF. In DNA, the CDR3 is TGTGCCACCAGCAGACGAGGGGGCCAAGTTGAAAAACTGTTTTTT. The chain joins TRBV15 to TRBJ1-4; 7 bases are shared with TRBD1. Germline CDR1 and CDR2: LNHNV and YYDKDF (reference sequence). V shed 2 bases, J shed 7 bases, and the junction held 7 bases outside the gene matches. The CDR3 consists of 15 residues.

This clonotype appeared a few times. This chain links TRBV11-2 with TRBJ2-7; perhaps TRBD1 as D (6 bases). This CDR3 is 14 amino acids long. Trimming removed 5 bases at V and 3 bases at J, with 14 bases between. CDR1 and CDR2 from the germline V gene are SGHAT and FQNNGV. The CDR3 nucleotides read TGTGCCAGCAGCCTAGGAGGACAGCACTACGAGCAGTACTTC. Translation gives CASSLGGQHYEQYF. Full variable domain (outside the CDR3, taken from reference TRBV11-2 and TRBJ2-7): EAGVAQSPRYKIIEKRQSVAFWCNPISGHATLYWYQQILGQGPKLLIQFQNNGVVDDSQLPKDRFSAERLKGVDSTLKIQPAKLEDSAVYLCASSLGGQHYEQYFGPGTRLTVT.

The chain is built from TRBV7-9 and TRBJ1-1, with a weak D call TRBD1 (6 bases). V was pared by 4 bases and J by 2 bases, with 17 bases between. This CDR3 region has 16 residues. Germline values: CDR1 SEHNR, CDR2 FQNEAQ (reference sequence). This CDR3 is CASSSFTGSGNTEAFF. CDR3 bases: TGTGCCAGCAGCTCTTTTACAGGGTCTGGAAACACTGAAGCTTTCTTT.

This clonotype showed up just a few times. The chain has TRBV20-1 and TRBJ1-2; D is ambiguous. The CDR3 covers 12 residues. The germline V gene encodes CDR1 DFQATT and CDR2 SNEGSKA (reference sequence). V was pared by 1 base and J by 8 bases, with 11 bases between. CDR3 DNA sequence: TGCAGTGCTAGAGGTGAGACTAGCGGCTACACCTTC. This gives the protein CSARGETSGYTF.

The chain joins TRBV9 to TRBJ1-6; D possibly corresponds to TRBD1 (5 bases). The germline V gene encodes CDR1 SGDLS and CDR2 YYNGEE. Trimming removed 2 bases from V and 5 bases from J, with 8 bases in between. The CDR3 loop spans 14 amino acids. CDR3 nucleotide sequence: TGTGCCAGCAGCGTCTCGGACAATAATTCACCCCTCCACTTT. Its protein is CASSVSDNNSPLHF.

This clonotype came up many times. CDR3 in DNA: TGTGCCAGCAGCTTAGCGCCCTATAATTCACCCCTCCACTTT. Its translation is CASSLAPYNSPLHF. The chain joins TRBV7-6 to TRBJ1-6; D is uncertain. The V end was cut by 0 bases, the J end by 2 bases, with 2 bases between. The CDR3 runs to 14 residues. Per germline, CDR1 SGHVS and CDR2 FNYEAQ.

This clonotype has a handful of counts. The V gene is TRBV15, the J gene TRBJ1-1; D gene unclear. The CDR3 has 13 residues. The germline CDR1 and CDR2 sequences are LNHNV and YYDKDF (reference sequence). Trimming stripped 5 bases from V and 2 bases from J, with 9 bases between. CDR3 amino acids: CATSGAPNTEAFF. The DNA for the CDR3 is TGTGCCACCAGCGGAGCACCCAACACTGAAGCTTTCTTT.

The chain links TRBV10-3 to TRBJ2-5; D is possibly TRBD2 (6 bases). Trimming stripped 4 bases from V and 9 bases from J, with 18 bases between. CDR1 and CDR2 (germline): ENHRY, SYGVKD. This CDR3 has 14 residues. CDR3: CAISAEWGRGSQYF. In DNA form, the CDR3 reads TGTGCCATCAGTGCGGAGTGGGGTCGGGGGTCCCAGTACTTC.

With respect to this clonotype: Compared with germline, one end of the junction differs, possibly owing to a read error. The chain links TRBV15 to TRBJ2-2; D is possibly TRBD2 (5 bases). The CDR3 is 14 residues long. Germline CDR1 reads LNHNV; CDR2 reads YYDKDF (reference sequence). DNA of the CDR3: TGTGCCGCCAGCAGCTTAGTGGGAGTTGGGGAGCTGTTTTTT. It codes for CAASSLVGVGELFF. The full variable domain, completed using reference TRBV15 and TRBJ2-2, is DAMVIQNPRYQVTQFGKPVTLSCSQTLNHNVMYWYQQKSSQAPKLLFHYYDKDFNNEADTPDNFQSRRPNTSFCFLDIRSPGLGDTAMYLCAASSLVGVGELFFGEGSRLTVL.

This chain connects TRBV7-2 to TRBJ1-1, with a weak D call TRBD1 (5 bases). Germline CDR1 is SGHTA and CDR2 is FQGNSA. The CDR3 consists of 16 residues. V was cut by 2 bases and J by 5 bases, with 18 bases left in between. CDR3 DNA sequence: TGTGCCAGCAGCTTACGGCAGGGTGGGGCAGCGACTGAAGCTTTCTTT. As protein: CASSLRQGGAATEAFF.

V is TRBV7-6 and J is TRBJ2-5, with D maybe TRBD2 (5 bases). CDR1 and CDR2 from the germline V gene are SGHVS and FNYEAQ. This CDR3 is built from 15 residues. V was cut by 3 bases and J by 2 bases, with 13 bases left in between. In DNA form, the CDR3 reads TGTGCCAGCAGCTTCGAGGGTCAAGGGCAAGAGACCCAGTACTTC. Translated, it gives CASSFEGQGQETQYF.

This clonotype was counted a single time. A much larger clone lies a single base off, so this may be a read error. The gene calls are TRBV7-9 and TRBJ1-2; no clear D gene. From germline, CDR1 is SEHNR and CDR2 FQNEAQ (reference sequence). The CDR3 spans 14 residues. V lost 8 bases to trimming and J lost 9 bases, with 22 bases between them. CDR3 sequence (DNA): TGTGCCAGCTCGCCTACGCCAAGAAGGTATTGCTACACCTTC. Its translation: CASSPTPRRYCYTF.

The V and J genes are TRBV29-1 and TRBJ1-2, with 12 bases lining up with TRBD1. In germline, CDR1 is SQVTM, CDR2 ANQGSEA. The CDR3 has 16 residues. With 4 bases clipped from V and 4 bases from J, the junction kept 10 bases outside the gene matches. CDR3 nucleotides: TGCAGCGTTGTTGCCGGGACAGGGGGCACTACCTATGGCTACACCTTC. Protein: CSVVAGTGGTTYGYTF.

This clonotype came up a few times. The J gene is TRBJ1-1, the V gene TRBV20-1; the D is unclear. Germline V gene data show CDR1 as DFQATT and CDR2 as SNEGSKA (reference sequence). This CDR3 region has 12 residues. Deletions cut 6 bases from V and 1 base from J, with 9 bases between. CDR3 in DNA: TGCAGTGCCCTAACAGCGAACACTGAAGCTTTCTTT. Its translation: CSALTANTEAFF.

The chain employs TRBV6-6 and TRBJ1-5; D is possibly TRBD1 (5 bases). The V gene lost 6 bases and the J gene lost 7 bases, with 13 bases spanning the gap. The length of the CDR3 is 13 residues. Germline lookup yields CDR1 MNHNY and CDR2 SVGAGI (reference sequence). The CDR3 protein is CASSAQVGQPQHF. The CDR3 region has the DNA TGTGCCAGCAGCGCACAGGTAGGACAGCCCCAGCATTTT.

Of note for this clonotype: The junction and the germline gene differ at one end; a read error may be behind it. The chain employs TRBV5-6 and TRBJ1-1, with D maybe TRBD1 (6 bases). The CDR3 has 14 amino acids. Per the germline V gene, CDR1 is SGHDT and CDR2 is YYEEEE. Here the CDR3 DNA reads TGTGCCAGCAGCTCGGACAGTGCGGCCACTGAAGGTTTCTTT. This gives the protein CASSSDSAATEGFF.

This clonotype was seen at least ten times. V gene TRBV6-5 combines with J gene TRBJ1-4; D is undetermined. The CDR3 is 15 residues long. Germline V gene sequence: CDR1 MNHEY, CDR2 SVGAGI. Trimming cost V 0 bases and J 5 bases, with 10 bases left between them. The CDR3 loop reads CASSYSPSTNEKLFF. CDR3 in DNA: TGTGCCAGCAGTTACTCACCATCCACAAATGAAAAACTGTTTTTT.

This clonotype was seen many times. The chain employs TRBV5-1 and TRBJ2-2; D is uncertain. The CDR3 has 16 amino acids. The V gene's germline CDR1 is SGHRS and CDR2 YFSETQ. V lost 0 bases and J 4 bases, leaving 13 bases between the germline ends. CDR3 bases: TGCGCCAGCAGCTTGGATGAGTTGCGAGGCACCGGGGAGCTGTTTTTT. This encodes CASSLDELRGTGELFF.

The chain joins TRBV20-1 to TRBJ2-7; 8 nucleotides line up with TRBD2. Germline trimming cut 0 bases from V and 3 bases from J; bases unmatched to any gene: 4. Germline lookup yields CDR1 DFQATT and CDR2 SNEGSKA (reference sequence). There are 14 residues in the CDR3. The CDR3 DNA reads TGCAGTGCTAGAGACGGGAGGGCCCTCTACGAGCAGTACTTC. This gives the protein CSARDGRALYEQYF.

This clonotype was counted only a few times. CDR3 sequence reads: CASSLNSYYGYTF. CDR3 DNA: TGTGCCAGCAGTTTAAATAGTTACTATGGCTACACCTTC. The chain recombines TRBV27 with TRBJ1-2; D call uncertain. The CDR3 consists of 13 residues. The germline V gene has CDR1 MNHEY and CDR2 SMNVEV (reference sequence). V lost 2 bases, J lost 3 bases, and 7 bases lay in between.

Comments on this clonotype: It may be a read error: a sequence one base away is much more abundant. The chain carries TRBV30 and TRBJ1-5, with 7 positions matching TRBD1. Per the germline V gene, CDR1 is GTSNPN and CDR2 is SVGIG (reference sequence). The V gene end was trimmed by 0 bases and the J gene end by 4 bases; junction bases not matched to a gene: 0. CDR3 length equals 13 residues. This CDR3 is CAWSVQGNQPQHF. The CDR3 region has the DNA TGTGCCTGGAGTGTACAGGGGAATCAGCCCCAGCATTTT.

This clonotype was observed a handful of times. CDR3 amino acids: CASSPEVWTGGDGYTF. In DNA form, the CDR3 reads TGTGCCAGCAGTCCAGAGGTTTGGACAGGAGGCGATGGCTACACCTTC. V and J are TRBV27 and TRBJ1-2; 7 bases align to TRBD1. The germline gives CDR1 MNHEY, CDR2 SMNVEV (reference sequence). The junction had 15 bases not matched to a gene; V was cut back by 5 bases and J by 6 bases. The CDR3 runs 16 residues.

There are a few counts of this clonotype. No conserved phenylalanine or tryptophan ends this CDR3, so it is likely a read error. Because the CDR3's place on the DNA is in doubt, the DNA is left out and the CDR3 is given as listed by TCRdb. J is TRBJ2-5 and V is TRBV5-5. Germline CDR1 and CDR2: SGHKS and YYEKEE (reference sequence). The CDR3 is 9 amino acids in total, end residues counted. CDR3 loop: CASSLSQNY.

This clonotype was seen only a few times. The CDR3 DNA follows: TGTGCCAGCAGTGCACTAGAGACCCAGTACTTC. This codes for CASSALETQYF. This chain uses TRBV2 with TRBJ2-5; D is unclear. Trimming stripped 4 bases from V and 4 bases from J, with 4 bases between. CDR3 size: 11 residues. Per the germline V gene, CDR1 is SNHLY and CDR2 is FYNNEI.

This clonotype was counted many times. The rearrangement links TRBV6-6 to TRBJ1-2; D is unresolved. Germline V gene lookup returns CDR1 MNHNY and CDR2 SVGAGI (reference sequence). The CDR3 covers 16 residues. V was clipped by 6 bases and J by 2 bases, with 19 bases between them. The CDR3, as DNA: TGTGCCAGCAGGCGCCCTACATATAACGGGAACTATGGCTACACCTTC. This encodes CASRRPTYNGNYGYTF.

The chain employs TRBV30 and TRBJ2-7; the D call may be TRBD1 or TRBD2 (5 bases each). From germline, CDR1 is GTSNPN and CDR2 SVGIG (reference sequence). This CDR3 has 13 amino acids. V lost 5 bases to trimming and J lost 6 bases, with 17 bases between them. The CDR3 spells CAWGYRDAGEQYF. In DNA, the CDR3 is TGTGCCTGGGGCTACCGGGACGCCGGCGAGCAGTACTTC. The variable domain in full, with the rest retrieved from reference TRBV30 and TRBJ2-7, is SQTIHQWPATLVQPVGSPLSLECTVEGTSNPNLYWYRQAAGRGLQLLFYSVGIGQISSEVPQNLSASRPQDRQFILSSKKLLLSDSGFYLCAWGYRDAGEQYFGPGTRLTVT.

This clonotype was detected once. The J gene is TRBJ1-6, the V gene TRBV30; D not certain. The CDR3 is 13 amino acids. The V end was cut by 5 bases, the J end by 5 bases, with 10 bases between. Germline values: CDR1 GTSNPN, CDR2 SVGIG (reference sequence). Written as DNA, the CDR3 is TGTGCCTGGGAAGAGGCCGATAATTCACCCCTCCACTTT. Its translation: CAWEEADNSPLHF.

Many counts were recorded for this clonotype. The chain recombines TRBV20-1 with TRBJ1-5; unclear D gene. This CDR3 spans 14 amino acids. Between the trimmed V and J ends, which lost 0 bases and 3 bases, there was a span of 9 bases. The germline V gene has CDR1 DFQATT and CDR2 SNEGSKA (reference sequence). CDR3 DNA sequence: TGCAGTGCTAGAGACAGTTACTACAATCAGCCCCAGCATTTT. Protein product: CSARDSYYNQPQHF.

In this sample, this clonotype turned up many times. This sequence joins TRBV3-1 and TRBJ1-4; no clear D. This CDR3 has 12 residues. Germline CDR1 reads LGHDT; CDR2 reads YNNKEL (reference sequence). Deletions cut 4 bases from V and 3 bases from J, with 3 bases between. CDR3 protein: CASSRPNEKLFF. For the CDR3, the DNA is TGTGCCAGCAGCCGACCTAATGAAAAACTGTTTTTT.

This clonotype was counted at least ten times. The genes are TRBV12-3 or TRBV12-4 and TRBJ2-7, with D perhaps matching TRBD2 (6 bases). Trimming removed 2 bases from V and 5 bases from J, with 19 bases in between. This CDR3 region has 16 residues. The CDR3 protein is CASSLKSAGSPHEQYF. DNA for the CDR3: TGTGCCAGCAGTTTAAAATCGGCGGGATCTCCTCACGAGCAGTACTTC.